A selection of T cell receptor beta chains follows, all from one sample in a study of control samples from healthy donors and cancer patients. The data were produced by immunoSEQ multiplex PCR, yet TCRdb's version contains in-frame clones alone and is incomplete. The sample lists 100,000 to 150,000 clones, about 92% seen once, with about 2.2% in the top ten. Sequences were obtained from blood. The receptors derive from a woman between 50 and 59 years old in good health. Both conserved end residues are part of each CDR3. The D gene is left open where the match is weak. Size tells how often a clone was seen (once, few, many) or the class of an expanded clone, and some rows leave it out.

V gene	D gene	clone size	J gene	CDR3 protein	CDR3 DNA
TRBV19	TRBD2	-	TRBJ2-3	CASAGGGTDTQYF	TGTGCCAGCGCTGGGGGGGGCACAGATACGCAGTATTTT
TRBV5-1	-	-	TRBJ1-2	CASSLPLGNGYTF	TGCGCCAGCAGCTTACCTTTGGGGAATGGCTACACCTTC
TRBV12-3/TRBV12-4	-	-	TRBJ2-5	CASSYSGETQYF	TGTGCCAGCAGTTATTCTGGGGAGACCCAGTACTTC
TRBV2	-	-	TRBJ1-1	CASTTIQDYTEAFF	TGTGCCAGCACGACTATACAGGATTACACTGAAGCTTTCTTT
TRBV2	-	-	TRBJ1-5	CATRTSNQPQHF	TGTGCCACCAGAACCTCGAATCAGCCCCAGCATTTT
TRBV12-3/TRBV12-4	TRBD1	-	TRBJ2-1	CASSPTGSNEQFF	TGTGCCAGCAGCCCGACAGGGTCCAATGAGCAGTTCTTC
TRBV19	-	few	TRBJ1-1	CASSIGPNTEAFF	TGTGCCAGTAGTATAGGACCGAACACTGAAGCTTTCTTT
TRBV24-1	TRBD1	-	TRBJ1-2	CATSEIQGVGYGYTF	TGTGCCACCAGTGAAATACAGGGGGTAGGCTATGGCTACACCTTC
TRBV2	TRBD2	-	TRBJ2-5	CATHRDYQETQYF	TGTGCCACGCACCGGGACTATCAAGAGACCCAGTACTTC
TRBV6-5	-	-	TRBJ2-7	CASRVLRDYEQYF	TGTGCCAGCAGAGTTTTAAGGGACTACGAGCAGTACTTC
TRBV28	-	-	TRBJ2-3	CASTDFTDTQYF	TGTGCCAGCACTGACTTCACAGATACGCAGTATTTT
TRBV7-9	-	-	TRBJ1-5	CASSRRNQPQHF	TGTGCCAGCAGCCGAAGGAATCAGCCCCAGCATTTT
TRBV3-1/TRBV3-2	-	-	TRBJ1-2	CASSQGHLYGYTF	TGTGCCAGCAGCCAGGGGCACCTCTATGGCTACACCTTC
TRBV4-2	TRBD2	-	TRBJ2-5	CASSARSGRAETQYF	TGTGCCAGCAGCGCCCGTAGCGGGAGGGCAGAGACCCAGTACTTC
TRBV28	TRBD1	-	TRBJ2-5	CASTRGQGEFETQYF	TGTGCCAGCACCCGGGGACAGGGTGAATTTGAGACCCAGTACTTC
TRBV27	TRBD2	-	TRBJ2-2	CASSWGGRWLTGELFF	TGTGCCAGCAGTTGGGGCGGGAGATGGTTGACCGGGGAGCTGTTTTTT
TRBV3-1/TRBV3-2	-	-	TRBJ2-1	CASSPHRARGNEQFF	TGTGCCAGCAGCCCCCACCGGGCTCGGGGCAATGAGCAGTTCTTC
TRBV29-1	TRBD1	-	TRBJ1-6	CSVLTGSNSPLHF	TGCAGCGTCTTGACAGGGTCTAATTCACCCCTCCACTTT
TRBV6-1	TRBD1	-	TRBJ2-5	CASSGGQFSYQETQYF	TGTGCCAGCAGTGGGGGACAGTTTTCGTACCAAGAGACCCAGTACTTC
TRBV6-5	TRBD2	-	TRBJ2-1	CASSSLAGGGNEQFF	TGTGCCAGCAGTTCTCTAGCGGGGGGAGGGAATGAGCAGTTCTTC
TRBV19	TRBD1	-	TRBJ1-2	CATAVKGASNYGYTF	TGTGCTACGGCCGTTAAGGGGGCCTCAAACTATGGCTACACCTTC
TRBV7-8	-	-	TRBJ2-7	CASSLTGTFYEQYF	TGTGCCAGCAGCTTAACCGGGACCTTCTACGAGCAGTACTTC
TRBV9	-	-	TRBJ2-7	CASSVDYGRSYEQYF	TGTGCCAGCAGCGTAGATTATGGCCGCTCCTACGAGCAGTACTTC
TRBV6-6	-	once	TRBJ1-6	CASSPPARLTNSPLHF	TGTGCCAGCAGTCCCCCCGCCCGATTAACGAATTCACCCCTCCACTTT
TRBV28	-	-	TRBJ1-2	CASSLSGQVRYF	TGTGCCAGCAGTTTATCGGGGCAGGTACGATACTTC
TRBV28	TRBD1	-	TRBJ1-6	CASSQPLTGQDSPLHF	TGTGCCAGCAGCCAACCTTTGACAGGGCAGGATTCACCCCTCCACTTT
TRBV5-8	-	-	TRBJ2-3	CASSLGDGARDTQYF	TGTGCCAGCAGCTTAGGGGACGGGGCGCGGGATACGCAGTATTTT
TRBV19	-	-	TRBJ1-3	CAGIYYRCRSGNTIYF	-
TRBV11-2	TRBD1	-	TRBJ1-4	CASSFLQGFDEKLFF	TGTGCCAGCAGCTTTTTACAGGGGTTTGATGAAAAACTGTTTTTT
TRBV19	-	-	TRBJ2-1	CASTLAGGNNEQFF	TGTGCCAGCACCCTGGCGGGCGGCAACAATGAGCAGTTCTTC
TRBV5-4	-	few	TRBJ1-2	CASSSGGGAPRGYTF	TGTGCCAGCAGCTCAGGTGGGGGCGCCCCCCGGGGCTACACCTTC
TRBV4-1	TRBD2	once	TRBJ2-7	CASSFRLAGGLEQYF	TGCGCCAGCAGCTTTCGACTAGCGGGGGGTCTTGAGCAGTACTTC
TRBV2	-	-	TRBJ1-2	CATQGMGVLSYGYTF	TGTGCCACCCAGGGGATGGGAGTCCTAAGCTATGGCTACACCTTC
TRBV6-5	-	few	TRBJ1-2	CASLSVNPPGGYTF	TGTGCCAGCCTCTCAGTAAATCCACCTGGGGGCTACACCTTC
TRBV11-2	-	-	TRBJ1-1	CASSLVGQNMNTEAFF	TGTGCCAGCAGCTTAGTTGGACAGAACATGAACACTGAAGCTTTCTTT
TRBV9	-	-	TRBJ2-2	CASSVGGPIGELFF	TGTGCCAGCAGCGTAGGAGGACCCATAGGGGAGCTGTTTTTT
TRBV7-7	TRBD2	-	TRBJ2-5	CASSAGDFWGEETQYF	TGTGCTAGCAGCGCGGGGGACTTTTGGGGGGAAGAGACCCAGTACTTC
TRBV6-5	TRBD2	-	TRBJ2-7	CASSKFLAGVDEQYF	TGTGCCAGCAGTAAATTCTTAGCGGGAGTGGACGAGCAGTACTTC
TRBV19	TRBD2	-	TRBJ2-5	CASSIPQLAGGFQETQYF	TGTGCCAGTAGTATCCCTCAACTAGCGGGCGGATTCCAAGAGACCCAGTACTTC
TRBV18	-	-	TRBJ1-1	CASSPLLPEAFF	TGTGCCAGCTCACCCCTCCTCCCTGAAGCTTTCTTT
TRBV5-1	-	-	TRBJ1-5	CASSLGSNQPQHF	TGCGCCAGCAGCTTGGGCAGCAATCAGCCCCAGCATTTT
TRBV28	-	-	TRBJ1-1	CASSLYGSYAEAFF	TGTGCCAGCAGTTTATATGGTAGCTACGCTGAAGCTTTCTTT
TRBV30	-	-	TRBJ1-1	CAWTPPDSQNTEAFF	TGTGCCTGGACACCCCCGGACAGTCAGAACACTGAAGCTTTCTTT
TRBV28	TRBD1	-	TRBJ2-7	CASSPGTGSVEQYF	TGTGCCAGCAGCCCAGGGACAGGGTCCGTCGAGCAGTACTTC
TRBV5-6	TRBD2	-	TRBJ2-5	CASLRLAGASNPGETQYF	TGTGCCAGCTTAAGACTAGCGGGCGCCTCAAACCCGGGAGAGACCCAGTACTTC
TRBV19	-	-	TRBJ1-5	CASSRRTESNQPQHF	TGTGCCAGTAGTAGGAGGACTGAGAGCAATCAGCCCCAGCATTTT
TRBV5-1	TRBD2	-	TRBJ2-1	CASTLAGAHEQFF	TGCGCCAGCACCCTAGCGGGAGCCCATGAGCAGTTCTTC
TRBV5-6	TRBD2	-	TRBJ2-3	CASSLVGGGTDTQYF	TGTGCCAGCAGCTTGGTGGGAGGGGGCACAGATACGCAGTATTTT
TRBV6-6	-	-	TRBJ1-5	CASSYSITGGGQPQHF	TGTGCCAGCAGTTACTCGATTACGGGGGGGGGACAGCCCCAGCATTTT
TRBV10-3	-	-	TRBJ1-1	CAISESEGGAFF	TGTGCCATCAGTGAGTCGGAGGGGGGAGCTTTCTTT
TRBV29-1	TRBD1	-	TRBJ2-2	CSVGTGSTGELFF	TGCAGCGTTGGGACAGGGAGTACCGGGGAGCTGTTTTTT
TRBV28	-	-	TRBJ2-5	CASSYLGGQETQYF	TGTGCCAGCAGCTATCTTGGGGGGCAAGAGACCCAGTACTTC
TRBV28	TRBD1	-	TRBJ1-1	CASSYAIQGARNGAFF	TGTGCCAGCAGTTACGCGATCCAGGGGGCAAGGAACGGGGCTTTCTTT
TRBV30	-	-	TRBJ1-1	CAWSVRRNTEAFF	TGTGCCTGGAGTGTACGGAGGAACACTGAAGCTTTCTTT
TRBV12-2	-	-	TRBJ2-7	CASRLALPSGGLYEQYF	TGTGCAAGTCGCTTAGCGCTACCTAGCGGGGGGCTGTACGAGCAGTACTTC